This T cell receptor (beta chain) was recovered during a study of CD8 T cells in ankylosing spondylitis. Broader study findings: Prior work had noted some motif variants in reactive arthritis blood and synovial fluid.

TCRdb analysed the 5' RACE reads with MiXCR anew, one entry per CDR3 protein. The sample lists about 200,000 distinct CDR3 sequences; about 13% were seen once. On this clonotype: Its specificity is unknown.

Specimen: blood, either unsorted or a sorted T cell fraction (not recorded which). This TCR was sampled from a male donor with ankylosing spondylitis or in good health (not recorded which).

The CDR3 sequence: CASSETDYYGYTF. The CDR3 region has the DNA TGTGCCAGCAGCGAGACGGACTACTATGGCTACACCTTC. The rearrangement joins TRBV7-9 to TRBJ1-2; D is undetermined. Germline V CDR1 and CDR2: SEHNR, FQNEAQ (reference sequence). The V gene lost 5 bases and the J gene lost 3 bases, with 10 bases spanning the gap. The CDR3 runs to 13 residues. The variable domain in full, completed from reference TRBV7-9 and TRBJ1-2, reads DTGVSQNPRHKITKRGQNVTFRCDPISEHNRLYWYRQTLGQGPEFLTYFQNEAQLEKSRLLSDRFSAERPKGSFSTLEIQRTEQGDSAMYLCASSETDYYGYTFGSGTRLTVV.